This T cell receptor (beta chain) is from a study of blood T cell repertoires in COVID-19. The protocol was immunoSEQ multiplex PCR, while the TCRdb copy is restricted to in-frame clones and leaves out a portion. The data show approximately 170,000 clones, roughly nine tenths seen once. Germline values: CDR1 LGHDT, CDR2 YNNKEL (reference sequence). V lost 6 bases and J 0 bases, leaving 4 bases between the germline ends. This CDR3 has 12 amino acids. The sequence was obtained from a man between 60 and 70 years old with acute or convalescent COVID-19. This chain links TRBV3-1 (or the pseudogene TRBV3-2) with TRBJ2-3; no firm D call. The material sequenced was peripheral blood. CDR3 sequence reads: CASRSSTDTQYF. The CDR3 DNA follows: TGTGCCAGCAGATCTAGCACAGATACGCAGTATTTT.